Presented here are 4 T cell receptor beta chains from one specimen sequenced in a study of CD8+CD57+ T cells in acquired aplastic anemia. Researchers used genomic DNA as the template to profile TCR beta VDJ and CDR3. One entry per CDR3 protein results from TCRdb running MiXCR on the reads. Found here are 150,000 to 200,000 distinct CDR3 sequences, about 47% of them singletons; the top ten hold 2.5% to 3.5%. The specimen sequenced was sorted CD4+, CD8+, or CD8+CD57+ T cells (not recorded which) from PBMCs. The receptors were gathered from a human donor in good health.

This chain links TRBV7-9 with TRBJ2-4, with TRBD1 identical over 8 bases. Germline values: CDR1 SEHNR, CDR2 FQNEAQ (reference sequence). This CDR3 has 14 residues. V was pared by 3 bases and J by 6 bases, with 4 bases of the junction left unmatched. The CDR3 DNA reads as TGTGCCAGCAGCTTGACAGGGGAACTAAACATTCAGTACTTC. It is translated as CASSLTGELNIQYF.

The chain is built from TRBV7-8 and TRBJ2-3, with 8 bases fitting TRBD1. The V and J ends lost 3 bases and 8 bases, in that order; junction bases with no gene match: 10. The CDR3 is 15 residues long. The germline V gene has CDR1 SGHVS and CDR2 FQNEAQ. CDR3 nucleotide sequence: TGTGCCAGCAGCTTTGGACAGGGTCTAATCGGTACGCAGTATTTT. Protein sequence: CASSFGQGLIGTQYF.

Comment on this clonotype: One end of the junction is discordant with germline, which a read error may explain. The genes are TRBV24-1 and TRBJ2-7; D may be TRBD2 (6 bases). The germline V gene has CDR1 KGHDR and CDR2 SFDVKD. The CDR3 has 14 residues. For the CDR3, the DNA is TGTGCCAGCAAGTCTGGCGGGACCCCCTACGAGCAGCACTTC. Translation gives CASKSGGTPYEQHF.

The V gene is TRBV2, the J gene TRBJ2-3, with 7 nucleotides matching TRBD2. The J segment lost 6 bases and the V segment lost 4 bases, leaving 7 bases of the junction unmatched. From germline, CDR1 is SNHLY and CDR2 FYNNEI. The CDR3 sequence is 14 residues long. CDR3 nucleotide sequence: TGTGCCAGCAGTGGGGAGGGAAGGGGTGATACGCAGTATTTT. Translated: CASSGEGRGDTQYF.